The clone carrying this T cell receptor beta chain was observed a few times. Its antigen is currently unknown. This record belongs to a study of CD8 T cells in ankylosing spondylitis. Whole-study results and caveats: Disease-linked clones were found to be CD8+ and relatively rare in peripheral blood. Existing reports had already noted some motif variants in reactive arthritis synovial fluid and blood.

TCRdb independently ran MiXCR on the 5' RACE reads; one entry per CDR3 protein. Of nearly 250,000 distinct CDR3 sequences in the sample, roughly 32% are singletons; the top ten hold approximately 4%. CDR3 length: 11 amino acids. The germline CDR1 and CDR2 sequences are MNHNY and SVGAGI (reference sequence). V was cut by 8 bases and J by 3 bases, with 5 bases left in between. Material for sequencing was blood, either unsorted or a sorted T cell fraction (not recorded which). The chain links TRBV6-6 to TRBJ2-1; no clear D gene. This receptor was taken from a male donor with ankylosing spondylitis or in good health (not recorded which). The CDR3: CASQNYNEQFF. The CDR3 bases are TGTGCCAGCCAGAACTACAATGAGCAGTTCTTC.